This entry lists 6 T cell receptor beta chains sequenced from one sample in a study of cytomegalovirus exposure and HLA in healthy donors. Only in-frame clones appear in the TCRdb table, and some are missing; sequencing was by immunoSEQ multiplex PCR. The sample has roughly 170,000 clones; 80% to 85% are singletons. Sample: PBMCs. These receptors were collected from a woman younger than 35 in good health and CMV-seropositive.

The rearrangement links TRBV5-1 to TRBJ2-7; D ambiguous. Germline CDR1 is SGHRS and CDR2 is YFSETQ. V shed 0 bases and J shed 4 bases, with 8 bases lying between them. This CDR3 has 13 amino acids. CDR3 sequence reads: CASSLESQYEQYF. The CDR3, as DNA: TGCGCCAGCAGCTTGGAATCTCAGTACGAGCAGTACTTC. Drawing the rest from reference TRBV5-1 and TRBJ2-7, the complete variable domain is KAGVTQTPRYLIKTRGQQVTLSCSPISGHRSVSWYQQTPGQGLQFLFEYFSETQRNKGNFPGRFSGRQFSNSRSEMNVSTLELGDSALYLCASSLESQYEQYFGPGTRLTVT.

The chain couples TRBV5-1 to TRBJ2-1; D is unclear. Germline CDR1 SGHRS, CDR2 YFSETQ. With 0 bases removed from V and 4 bases from J, the gap between germline ends came to 8 bases. This CDR3 is 14 amino acids long. The DNA of the CDR3 is TGCGCCAGCAGCTTGGGGCCTGAATACAATGAGCAGTTCTTC. This gives the protein CASSLGPEYNEQFF.

This chain links TRBV6-1 with TRBJ2-4, with 7 bases identical to TRBD2. Germline values: CDR1 MNHNS, CDR2 SASEGT. The CDR3 runs to 13 residues. The junction had 3 bases not matched to a gene; V was cut back by 3 bases and J by 7 bases. The CDR3 reads CASSEGGSNIQYF. CDR3 DNA sequence: TGTGCCAGCAGTGAGGGAGGGTCCAACATTCAGTACTTC.

CDR3 sequence reads: CASSLSGRNYEKLFF. The CDR3 nucleotides read TGTGCCAGCAGTTTATCGGGGCGGAACTATGAAAAACTGTTTTTT. The chain is built from TRBV27 and TRBJ1-4, with a possible D match to TRBD1 (5 bases). Germline CDR1 reads MNHEY; CDR2 reads SMNVEV (reference sequence). The CDR3 has 15 residues. Trimming shortened V by 0 bases and J by 6 bases, and 11 bases separated the two germline ends.

The chain recombines TRBV11-1 with TRBJ2-5, with unresolved D. Trimming shortened V by 5 bases and J by 4 bases, and 11 bases separated the two germline ends. The CDR3 loop spans 13 amino acids. Germline values: CDR1 SGHAT, CDR2 FQDESV (reference sequence). CDR3 loop: CASSIDSGETQYF. The CDR3 bases are TGTGCCAGCAGCATAGACTCGGGAGAGACCCAGTACTTC.

J is TRBJ1-2 and V is TRBV6-4; 10 bases fit TRBD1. Germline V lookup: CDR1 MRHNA, CDR2 SNTAGT. This CDR3 comprises 15 residues. Trimming cost V 5 bases and J 2 bases; bases outside gene matches: 5. The CDR3 loop is CASSPDRGANYGYTF. The CDR3 DNA sequence: TGTGCCAGCAGTCCGGACAGGGGGGCGAACTATGGCTACACCTTC.